This T cell receptor beta chain was sequenced for a study of blood T cell repertoires in COVID-19. Study at large: Spain, Italy and the United States supplied samples that represented acute and convalescent COVID-19. Sources were T cells, B-cell-depleted T cells, or PBMCs; the material itself was cDNA or gDNA.

Original data processing: Researchers report that nucleated cell counts were estimated from reference gene primer amplification. The assay was immunoSEQ multiplex PCR, and TCRdb's table has in-frame clones only and misses some. D and trimming were read from the DNA, whereas the V and J calls and clone size are those reported in that table. The sample has 450,000 to 500,000 clones, roughly 85% seen once; the top ten hold roughly 3.2%. This CDR3 has 16 residues. Germline loops: CDR1 SEHNR, CDR2 FQNEAQ (reference sequence). V was clipped by 0 bases and J by 3 bases, with 12 bases between them. The rearrangement joins TRBV7-9 to TRBJ2-1; D is perhaps TRBD2 (6 bases). The sequenced sample was peripheral blood. The sequence came from a human donor in a cohort sampled during active COVID-19. The CDR3 nucleotides are TGTGCCAGCAGCTTAGCTAGCGGCAGTTACTACAATGAGCAGTTCTTC. Protein product: CASSLASGSYYNEQFF.